The 4 T cell receptor beta chains given below trace back to one sample, sequenced in a study of blood T cell repertoires in COVID-19. Data came from immunoSEQ multiplex PCR; TCRdb stores just in-frame clones and leaves some out. Here the sample spans over 55,000 clones, 80% to 90% being singletons. The sequencing sample was made of peripheral blood. These receptors were obtained from a man between 45 and 60 years old with active COVID-19.

J is TRBJ2-1 and V is TRBV5-1; TRBD2 matches 12 bases. Germline values: CDR1 SGHRS, CDR2 YFSETQ. This CDR3 contains 17 residues. Trimming at V came to 4 bases and at J to 4 bases, leaving 9 bases not matched to a gene. The DNA for the CDR3 is TGCGCCAGCAGCCTCGGACTAGCGGGACACCTTTACAATGAGCAGTTCTTC. It codes for CASSLGLAGHLYNEQFF.

This chain joins TRBV7-9 and TRBJ2-1, with 14 bases that match TRBD2. The V gene end was trimmed by 2 bases and the J gene end by 9 bases; junction bases not matched to a gene: 3. From germline, CDR1 is SEHNR and CDR2 FQNEAQ (reference sequence). The CDR3 covers 15 residues. The CDR3 coding sequence is TGTGCCAGCAGCTTAACGGGACTAGCGGGAGTTGAGCAGTTCTTC. Encoded protein: CASSLTGLAGVEQFF. The whole variable domain, filled in from reference TRBV7-9 and TRBJ2-1, reads DTGVSQNPRHKITKRGQNVTFRCDPISEHNRLYWYRQTLGQGPEFLTYFQNEAQLEKSRLLSDRFSAERPKGSFSTLEIQRTEQGDSAMYLCASSLTGLAGVEQFFGPGTRLTVL.

There are many counts of this clone. CDR3 in DNA: TGTGCCAGCAGGCGGGGACAGCGAGGAGACTACACCTTC. Residues: CASRRGQRGDYTF. This chain connects TRBV7-2 to TRBJ1-2, with 7 nucleotides matching TRBD1. The CDR3 is made up of 13 amino acids. Germline V gene sequence: CDR1 SGHTA, CDR2 FQGNSA. V was pared by 6 bases and J by 10 bases, with 11 bases of the junction left unmatched.

The V gene is TRBV28, the J gene TRBJ2-1; no clear D gene. CDR3 size: 11 residues. Per the germline V gene, CDR1 is MDHEN and CDR2 is SYDVKM. The ends were cut back, 6 bases at V and 7 bases at J, with 7 bases in the middle. CDR3 bases: TGTGCCAGCAGCCTTAAAAATGAGCAGTTCTTC. Encoded protein: CASSLKNEQFF.